What follows are 10 T cell receptor beta chains derived from one specimen sequenced in a study of T cell responses to AZD1222 COVID-19 vaccine. The repertoire was sequenced with immunoSEQ multiplex PCR; TCRdb's copy has only in-frame clones and lacks some. The table has about 140,000 clones, about nine tenths seen once; the top ten hold around 3.7%. The specimen comprised peripheral blood, sampled on day 0 of AZD1222 vaccination. The receptors derive from an adult in good health.

This clone has at least ten counts. The chain joins TRBV3-1 (or the pseudogene TRBV3-2) to TRBJ1-1, with a possible D match to TRBD1 (5 bases). The V end lost 4 bases, the J end lost 1 base, and 7 bases lay between the germline ends. The CDR3 totals 13 residues. Germline loops: CDR1 LGHDT, CDR2 YNNKEL (reference sequence). The CDR3 reads CASSPTENTEAFF. As DNA, the CDR3 is TGTGCCAGCAGCCCGACAGAGAACACTGAAGCTTTCTTT.

V gene TRBV19 combines with J gene TRBJ1-5; tentatively, D is TRBD1 (6 bases). V dropped 7 bases and J dropped 4 bases, with 17 bases sitting between them. The CDR3 totals 15 residues. Germline-derived CDR1 and CDR2 are LNHDA and SQIVND (reference sequence). The CDR3 region has the DNA TGTGCCAGTAATTCCTGGACAGCGCAAAATCAGCCCCAGCATTTT. Its translation: CASNSWTAQNQPQHF. The whole variable domain, remainder taken from reference TRBV19 and TRBJ1-5, is DGGITQSPKYLFRKEGQNVTLSCEQNLNHDAMYWYRQDPGQGLRLIYYSQIVNDFQKGDIAEGYSVSREKKESFPLTVTSAQKNPTAFYLCASNSWTAQNQPQHFGDGTRLSIL.

The V call is TRBV29-1, the J call TRBJ2-2; perhaps D is TRBD1 or TRBD2 (5 bases each). Trimming removed 4 bases from V and 3 bases from J, with 15 bases in between. The CDR3 is 15 amino acids. From germline, CDR1 is SQVTM and CDR2 ANQGSEA. CDR3 nucleotides: TGCAGCGTTGGGGGGATTGATTGGGACACCGGGGAGCTGTTTTTT. Its translation: CSVGGIDWDTGELFF.

CDR3 region: CASSFGQGASTGELFF. The CDR3, as DNA: TGCGCCAGCAGCTTCGGGCAGGGGGCTAGTACCGGGGAGCTGTTTTTT. The chain combines TRBV5-1 with TRBJ2-2, with TRBD1 matching over 8 bases. Trimming removed 2 bases from V and 5 bases from J; junction bases left unmatched: 8. This CDR3 region has 16 residues. Germline CDR1 is SGHRS and CDR2 is YFSETQ. Using reference TRBV5-1 and TRBJ2-2 for the parts outside the CDR3, the full variable domain is KAGVTQTPRYLIKTRGQQVTLSCSPISGHRSVSWYQQTPGQGLQFLFEYFSETQRNKGNFPGRFSGRQFSNSRSEMNVSTLELGDSALYLCASSFGQGASTGELFFGEGSRLTVL.

This sequence joins TRBV6-1 and TRBJ1-5; D is ambiguous. V was trimmed by 1 base and J by 5 bases, leaving 6 bases between them. The CDR3 has 13 residues. Germline loops: CDR1 MNHNS, CDR2 SASEGT. This CDR3 is CASSEVKDQPQHF. The CDR3 bases are TGTGCCAGCAGTGAAGTGAAGGATCAGCCCCAGCATTTT.

The chain has TRBV5-1 and TRBJ1-1; no clear D gene. The CDR3 has 14 residues. Per the germline V gene, CDR1 is SGHRS and CDR2 is YFSETQ. V was pared by 0 bases and J by 3 bases, with 9 bases between. CDR3 sequence: CASSLDVQYTEAFF. CDR3 DNA: TGCGCCAGCAGCTTGGATGTGCAGTACACTGAAGCTTTCTTT. Based on the CDR3 plus reference TRBV5-1 and TRBJ1-1, the full variable domain is KAGVTQTPRYLIKTRGQQVTLSCSPISGHRSVSWYQQTPGQGLQFLFEYFSETQRNKGNFPGRFSGRQFSNSRSEMNVSTLELGDSALYLCASSLDVQYTEAFFGQGTRLTVV.

The V and J genes are TRBV4-1 and TRBJ1-3; D not resolved. CDR1 and CDR2 (germline): MGHRA, YSYEKL. CDR3 length: 14 residues. Trimming removed 1 base from V and 0 bases from J, with 4 bases in between. CDR3 region: CASSQGFSGNTIYF. The CDR3 DNA reads TGCGCCAGCAGCCAAGGTTTCTCTGGAAACACCATATATTTT.

V and J are TRBV19 and TRBJ2-6; D gene uncertain. Trimming shortened V by 7 bases and J by 0 bases, and 10 bases separated the two germline ends. Germline CDR1 and CDR2: LNHDA and SQIVND (reference sequence). The CDR3 is 15 amino acids. The CDR3 nucleotides are TGTGCCAGTATCGGAGCGATCTCTGGGGCCAACGTCCTGACTTTC. Its protein is CASIGAISGANVLTF.

The chain recombines TRBV5-1 with TRBJ2-5, with TRBD2 matching 10 bases. CDR3 length equals 15 residues. Germline trimming cut 5 bases from V and 4 bases from J; bases unmatched to any gene: 8. In germline, CDR1 is SGHRS, CDR2 YFSETQ. The CDR3 loop reads CASRGLAGASETQYF. CDR3 DNA sequence: TGCGCCAGCAGAGGGCTAGCGGGGGCGTCAGAGACCCAGTACTTC.

The gene calls are TRBV14 and TRBJ1-2; D might be TRBD1 (5 bases). The germline CDR1 and CDR2 sequences are SGHDN and FVKESK. Trimming shortened V by 4 bases and J by 6 bases, and 9 bases separated the two germline ends. The CDR3 loop spans 12 amino acids. CDR3 protein: CASSLWGNGYTF. The CDR3 nucleotides read TGTGCCAGCAGCCTTTGGGGGAATGGCTACACCTTC. The full variable domain, with the rest looked up from reference TRBV14 and TRBJ1-2, is EAGVTQFPSHSVIEKGQTVTLRCDPISGHDNLYWYRRVMGKEIKFLLHFVKESKQDESGMPNNRFLAERTGGTYSTLKVQPAELEDSGVYFCASSLWGNGYTFGSGTRLTVV.